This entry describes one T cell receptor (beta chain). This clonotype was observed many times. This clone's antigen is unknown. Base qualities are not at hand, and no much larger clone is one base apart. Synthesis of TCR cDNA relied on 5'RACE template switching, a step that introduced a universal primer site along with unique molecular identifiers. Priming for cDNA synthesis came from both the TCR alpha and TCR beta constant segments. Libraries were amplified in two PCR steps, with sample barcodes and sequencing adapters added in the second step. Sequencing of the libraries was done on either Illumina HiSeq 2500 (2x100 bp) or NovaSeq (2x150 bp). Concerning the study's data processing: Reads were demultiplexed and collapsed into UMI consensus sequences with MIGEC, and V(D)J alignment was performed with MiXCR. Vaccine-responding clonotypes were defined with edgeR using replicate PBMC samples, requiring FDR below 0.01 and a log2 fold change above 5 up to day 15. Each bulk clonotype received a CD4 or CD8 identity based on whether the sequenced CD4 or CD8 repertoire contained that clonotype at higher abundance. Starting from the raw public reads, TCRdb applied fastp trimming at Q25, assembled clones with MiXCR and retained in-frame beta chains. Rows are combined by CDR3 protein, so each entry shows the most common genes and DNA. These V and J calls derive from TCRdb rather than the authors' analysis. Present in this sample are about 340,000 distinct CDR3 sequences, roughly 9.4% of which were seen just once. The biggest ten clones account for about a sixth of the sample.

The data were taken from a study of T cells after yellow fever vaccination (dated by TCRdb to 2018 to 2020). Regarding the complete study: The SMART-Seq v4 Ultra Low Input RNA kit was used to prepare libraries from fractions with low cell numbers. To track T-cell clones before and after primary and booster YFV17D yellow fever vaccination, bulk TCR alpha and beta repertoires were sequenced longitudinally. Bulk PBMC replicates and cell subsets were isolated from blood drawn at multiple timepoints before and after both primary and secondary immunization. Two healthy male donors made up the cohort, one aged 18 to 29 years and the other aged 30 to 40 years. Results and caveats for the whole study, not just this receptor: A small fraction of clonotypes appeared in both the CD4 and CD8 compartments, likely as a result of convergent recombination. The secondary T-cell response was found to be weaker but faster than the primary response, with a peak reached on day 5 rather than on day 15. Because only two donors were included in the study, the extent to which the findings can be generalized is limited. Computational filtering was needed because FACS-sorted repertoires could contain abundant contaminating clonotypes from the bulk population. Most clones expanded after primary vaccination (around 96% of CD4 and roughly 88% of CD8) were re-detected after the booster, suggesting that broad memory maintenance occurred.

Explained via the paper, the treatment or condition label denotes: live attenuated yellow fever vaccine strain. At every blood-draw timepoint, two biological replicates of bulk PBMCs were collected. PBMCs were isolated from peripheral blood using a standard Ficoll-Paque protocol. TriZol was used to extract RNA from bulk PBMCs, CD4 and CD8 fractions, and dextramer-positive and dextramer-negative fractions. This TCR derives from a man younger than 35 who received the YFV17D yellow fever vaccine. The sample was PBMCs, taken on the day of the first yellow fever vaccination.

The nucleotides are TGTGCCAGCAGCTTAGGGGGCGAAGGCGGCTCACCCCTCCACTTT. It codes for CASSLGGEGGSPLHF. This sequence uses TRBV7-2 and TRBJ1-6; matching of 5 bases hints at TRBD1 as the D gene. From the cysteine up to the phenylalanine, the CDR3 has a length of 15 residues. Left in the record is the CDR3 DNA by itself, 45 bases read in frame from the first base. Trimming removed 1 base from V and 10 bases from J, leaving 14 bases between the germline ends. The germline V gene yields SGHTA for CDR1 and FQGNSA for CDR2.